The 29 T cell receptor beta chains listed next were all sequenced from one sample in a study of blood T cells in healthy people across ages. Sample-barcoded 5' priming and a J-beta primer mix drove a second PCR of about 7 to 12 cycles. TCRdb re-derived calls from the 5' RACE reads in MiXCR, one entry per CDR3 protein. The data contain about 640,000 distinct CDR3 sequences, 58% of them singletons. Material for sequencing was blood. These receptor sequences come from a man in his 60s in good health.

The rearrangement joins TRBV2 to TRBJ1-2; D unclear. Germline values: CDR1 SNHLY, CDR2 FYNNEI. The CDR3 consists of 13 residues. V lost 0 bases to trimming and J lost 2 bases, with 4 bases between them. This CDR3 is CASSEARNYGYTF. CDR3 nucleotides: TGTGCCAGCAGTGAAGCTCGGAACTATGGCTACACCTTC.

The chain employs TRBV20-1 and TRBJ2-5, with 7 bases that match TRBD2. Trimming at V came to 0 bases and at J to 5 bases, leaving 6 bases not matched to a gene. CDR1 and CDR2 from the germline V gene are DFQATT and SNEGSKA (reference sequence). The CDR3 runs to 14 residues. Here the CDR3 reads CSARDEGSGETQYF. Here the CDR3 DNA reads TGCAGTGCTAGAGATGAGGGTAGCGGGGAGACCCAGTACTTC.

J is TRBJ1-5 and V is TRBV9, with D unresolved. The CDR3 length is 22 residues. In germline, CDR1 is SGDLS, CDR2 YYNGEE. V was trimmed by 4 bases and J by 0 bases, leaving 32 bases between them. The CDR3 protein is CASSLPRSLGPPLEGSNQPQHF. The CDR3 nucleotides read TGTGCCAGCAGCCTTCCCCGAAGCCTCGGGCCACCACTCGAAGGTAGCAATCAGCCCCAGCATTTT.

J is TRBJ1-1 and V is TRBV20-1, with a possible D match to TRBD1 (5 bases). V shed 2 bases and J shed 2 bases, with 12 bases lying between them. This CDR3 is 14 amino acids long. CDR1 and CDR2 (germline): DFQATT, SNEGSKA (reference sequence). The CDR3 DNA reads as TGCAGTGCTAGATACGGACACACAAACACTGAAGCTTTCTTT. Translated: CSARYGHTNTEAFF.

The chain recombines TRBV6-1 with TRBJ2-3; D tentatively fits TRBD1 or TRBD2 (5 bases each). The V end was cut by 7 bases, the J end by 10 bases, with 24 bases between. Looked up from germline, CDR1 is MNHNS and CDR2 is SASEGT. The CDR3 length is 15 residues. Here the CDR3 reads CASTPGRDGVVAQYF. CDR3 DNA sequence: TGTGCCAGCACGCCGGGACGGGACGGCGTGGTTGCGCAGTATTTT.

This CDR3 is CASSYRQGDNEQFF. The CDR3 nucleotides read TGTGCCAGCAGTTATCGACAGGGAGACAATGAGCAGTTCTTC. The chain is built from TRBV6-5 and TRBJ2-1, with 7 positions matching TRBD1. J gave up 5 bases and V 3 bases, and 4 bases lay outside the gene matches. This CDR3 region has 14 residues. Germline V gene lookup returns CDR1 MNHEY and CDR2 SVGAGI.

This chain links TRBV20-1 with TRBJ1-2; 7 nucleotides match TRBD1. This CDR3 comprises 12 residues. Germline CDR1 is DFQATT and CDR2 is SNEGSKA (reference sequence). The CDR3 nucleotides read TGCAGCCACATCCGGGACAGCTATGGCTACACCTTC. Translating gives CSHIRDSYGYTF.

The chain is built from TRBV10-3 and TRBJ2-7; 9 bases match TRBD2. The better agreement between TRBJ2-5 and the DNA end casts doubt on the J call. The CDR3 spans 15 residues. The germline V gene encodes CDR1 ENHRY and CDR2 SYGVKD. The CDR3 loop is CAISPLAGDGETQYF. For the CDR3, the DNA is TGTGCCATCAGCCCCTTAGCGGGGGACGGGGAGACCCAGTACTTC.

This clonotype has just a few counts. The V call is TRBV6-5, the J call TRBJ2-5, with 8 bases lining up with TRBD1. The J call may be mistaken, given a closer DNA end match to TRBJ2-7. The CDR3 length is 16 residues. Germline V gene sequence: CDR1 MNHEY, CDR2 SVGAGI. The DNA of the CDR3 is TGTGCCAGCAGCCAACCATCCGGGACAGGCGGCTACGAGCAGTACTTC. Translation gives CASSQPSGTGGYEQYF.

The CDR3 is CASSELGRGLETQYF. The CDR3 nucleotides read TGTGCCAGCAGTGAATTAGGCAGGGGGCTTGAGACCCAGTACTTC. The rearrangement links TRBV6-1 to TRBJ2-5; 8 nucleotides agree with TRBD1. The CDR3 contains 15 residues. Trimming removed 2 bases from V and 5 bases from J; junction bases left unmatched: 7. The germline V gene has CDR1 MNHNS and CDR2 SASEGT.

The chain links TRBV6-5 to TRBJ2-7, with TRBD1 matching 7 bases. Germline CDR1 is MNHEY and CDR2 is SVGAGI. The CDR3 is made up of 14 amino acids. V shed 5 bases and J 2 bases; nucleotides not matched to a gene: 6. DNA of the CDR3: TGTGCCAGCAGTGAACAGGGGAAAACCTACGAGCAGTACTTC. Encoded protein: CASSEQGKTYEQYF.

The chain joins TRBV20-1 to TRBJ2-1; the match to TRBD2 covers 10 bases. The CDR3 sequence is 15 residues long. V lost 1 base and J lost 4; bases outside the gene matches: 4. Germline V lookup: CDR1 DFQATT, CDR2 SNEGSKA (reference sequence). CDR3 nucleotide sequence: TGCAGTGCTAGAGCAGCGGGGGGGCCGTACAATGAGCAGTTCTTC. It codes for CSARAAGGPYNEQFF.

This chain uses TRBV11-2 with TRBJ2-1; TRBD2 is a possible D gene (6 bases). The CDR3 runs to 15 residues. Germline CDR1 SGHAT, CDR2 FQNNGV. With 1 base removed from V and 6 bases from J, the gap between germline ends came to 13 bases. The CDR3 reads CASSLGSGLINEQFF. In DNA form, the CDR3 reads TGTGCCAGCAGCTTAGGGTCGGGACTGATCAATGAGCAGTTCTTC. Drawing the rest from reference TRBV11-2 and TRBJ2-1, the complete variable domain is EAGVAQSPRYKIIEKRQSVAFWCNPISGHATLYWYQQILGQGPKLLIQFQNNGVVDDSQLPKDRFSAERLKGVDSTLKIQPAKLEDSAVYLCASSLGSGLINEQFFGPGTRLTVL.

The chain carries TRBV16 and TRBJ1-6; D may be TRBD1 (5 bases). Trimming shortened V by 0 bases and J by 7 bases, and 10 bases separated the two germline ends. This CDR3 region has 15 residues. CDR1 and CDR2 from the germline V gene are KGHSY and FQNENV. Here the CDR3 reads CASSQSWGGNSPLHF. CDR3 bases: TGTGCCAGCAGCCAATCTTGGGGGGGAAATTCACCCCTCCACTTT.

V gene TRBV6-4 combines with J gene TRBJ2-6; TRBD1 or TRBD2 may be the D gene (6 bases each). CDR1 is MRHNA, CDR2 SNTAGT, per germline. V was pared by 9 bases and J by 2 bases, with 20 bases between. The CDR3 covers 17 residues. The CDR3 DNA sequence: TGTGCCAGGCGGGGAAACAGGGTAACACCTGGGGCCAACGTCCTGACTTTC. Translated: CARRGNRVTPGANVLTF.

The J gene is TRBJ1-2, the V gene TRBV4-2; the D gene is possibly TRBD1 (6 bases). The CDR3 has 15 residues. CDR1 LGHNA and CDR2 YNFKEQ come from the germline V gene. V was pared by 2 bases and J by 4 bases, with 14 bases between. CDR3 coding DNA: TGTGCCAGCAGCCAAAATAGCGAACAGGGCTATGGCTACACCTTC. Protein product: CASSQNSEQGYGYTF.

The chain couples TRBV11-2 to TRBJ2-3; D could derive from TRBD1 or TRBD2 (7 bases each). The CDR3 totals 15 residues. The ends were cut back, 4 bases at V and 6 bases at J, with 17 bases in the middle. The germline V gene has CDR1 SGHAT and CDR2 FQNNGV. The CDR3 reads CASSSQGEGWDTQYF. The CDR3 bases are TGTGCCAGCAGCTCCCAGGGGGAGGGATGGGATACGCAGTATTTT.

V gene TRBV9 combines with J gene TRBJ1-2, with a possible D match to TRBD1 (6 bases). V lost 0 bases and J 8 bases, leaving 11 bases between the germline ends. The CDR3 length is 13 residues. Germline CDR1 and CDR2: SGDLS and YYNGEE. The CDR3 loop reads CASSVDRVKGYTF. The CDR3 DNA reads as TGTGCCAGCAGCGTAGACAGGGTAAAGGGCTACACCTTC.

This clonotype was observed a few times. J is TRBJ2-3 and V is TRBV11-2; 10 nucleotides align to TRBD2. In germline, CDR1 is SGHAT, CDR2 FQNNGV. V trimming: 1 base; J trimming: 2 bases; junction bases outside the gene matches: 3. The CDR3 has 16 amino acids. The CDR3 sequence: CASSLVAGGFTDTQYF. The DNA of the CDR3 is TGTGCCAGCAGCTTAGTAGCGGGGGGATTCACAGATACGCAGTATTTT. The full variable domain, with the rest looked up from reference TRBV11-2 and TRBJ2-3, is EAGVAQSPRYKIIEKRQSVAFWCNPISGHATLYWYQQILGQGPKLLIQFQNNGVVDDSQLPKDRFSAERLKGVDSTLKIQPAKLEDSAVYLCASSLVAGGFTDTQYFGPGTRLTVL.

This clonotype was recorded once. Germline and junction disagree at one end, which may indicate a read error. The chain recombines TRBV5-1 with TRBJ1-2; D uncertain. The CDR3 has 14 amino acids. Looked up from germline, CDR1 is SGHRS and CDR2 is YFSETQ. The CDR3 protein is CASSPRTQMYGHTF. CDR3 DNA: TGCGCCAGCAGCCCCCGGACCCAGATGTATGGCCACACCTTC.

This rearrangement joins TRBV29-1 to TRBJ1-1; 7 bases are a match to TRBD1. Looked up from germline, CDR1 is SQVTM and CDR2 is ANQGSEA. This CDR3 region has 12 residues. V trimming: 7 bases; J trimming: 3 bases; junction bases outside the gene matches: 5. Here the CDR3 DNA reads TGCAGCGGCCGACAGGGATACACTGAAGCTTTCTTT. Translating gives CSGRQGYTEAFF. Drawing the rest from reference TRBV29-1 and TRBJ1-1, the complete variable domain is SAVISQKPSRDICQRGTSLTIQCQVDSQVTMMFWYRQQPGQSLTLIATANQGSEATYESGFVIDKFPISRPNLTFSTLTVSNMSPEDSSIYLCSGRQGYTEAFFGQGTRLTVV.

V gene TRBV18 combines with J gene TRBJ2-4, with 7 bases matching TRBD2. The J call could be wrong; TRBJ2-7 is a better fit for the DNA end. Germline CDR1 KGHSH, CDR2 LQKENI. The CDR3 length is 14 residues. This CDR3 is CASSGSGGNYEQYF. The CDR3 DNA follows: TGTGCCAGCTCAGGGTCGGGGGGAAACTACGAGCAGTACTTC.

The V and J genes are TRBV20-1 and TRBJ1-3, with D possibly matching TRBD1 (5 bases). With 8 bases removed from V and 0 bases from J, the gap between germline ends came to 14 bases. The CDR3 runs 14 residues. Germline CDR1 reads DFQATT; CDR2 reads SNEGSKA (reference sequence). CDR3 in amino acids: CSSDAGGSGNTIYF. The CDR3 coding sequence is TGCAGTTCTGACGCTGGGGGCTCTGGAAACACCATATATTTT.

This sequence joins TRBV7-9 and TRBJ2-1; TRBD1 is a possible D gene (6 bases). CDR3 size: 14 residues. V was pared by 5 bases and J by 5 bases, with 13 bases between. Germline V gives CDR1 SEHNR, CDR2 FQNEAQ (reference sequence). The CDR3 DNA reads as TGTGCCAGCAGCCCGACAGGCCATAACAATGAGCAGTTCTTC. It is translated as CASSPTGHNNEQFF.

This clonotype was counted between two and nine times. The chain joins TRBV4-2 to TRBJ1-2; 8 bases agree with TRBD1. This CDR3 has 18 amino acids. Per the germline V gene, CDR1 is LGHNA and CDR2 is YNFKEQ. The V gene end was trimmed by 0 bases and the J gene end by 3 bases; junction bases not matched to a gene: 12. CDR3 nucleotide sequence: TGTGCCAGCAGCCAAGAACTTTTAGTAGGACAGGGCGACTATGGCTACACCTTC. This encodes CASSQELLVGQGDYGYTF.

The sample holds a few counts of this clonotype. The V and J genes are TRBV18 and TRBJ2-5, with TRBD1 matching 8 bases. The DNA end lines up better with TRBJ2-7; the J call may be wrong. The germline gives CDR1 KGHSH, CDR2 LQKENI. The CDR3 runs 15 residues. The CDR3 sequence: CASSPVTGVSYEQYF. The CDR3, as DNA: TGTGCCAGCTCACCAGTGACAGGGGTGTCCTACGAGCAGTACTTC.

CDR3 nucleotide sequence: TGTGCCAGCAGGTACGACAGTAGGGGCAATCAGCCCCAGCATTTT. Translation gives CASRYDSRGNQPQHF. The chain links TRBV27 to TRBJ1-5; D is perhaps TRBD1 (5 bases). This CDR3 comprises 15 residues. V lost 6 bases, J lost 2 bases, and 14 bases lay in between. Germline V CDR1 and CDR2: MNHEY, SMNVEV (reference sequence).

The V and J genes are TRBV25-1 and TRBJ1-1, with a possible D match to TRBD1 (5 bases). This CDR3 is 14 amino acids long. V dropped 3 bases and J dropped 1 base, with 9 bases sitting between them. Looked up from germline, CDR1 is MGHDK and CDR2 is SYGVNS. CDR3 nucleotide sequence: TGTGCCAGCAGTGAGGGGGGGTGGAACACTGAAGCTTTCTTT. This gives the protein CASSEGGWNTEAFF. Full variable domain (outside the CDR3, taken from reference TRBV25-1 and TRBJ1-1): EADIYQTPRYLVIGTGKKITLECSQTMGHDKMYWYQQDPGMELHLIHYSYGVNSTEKGDLSSESTVSRIRTEHFPLTLESARPSHTSQYLCASSEGGWNTEAFFGQGTRLTVV.

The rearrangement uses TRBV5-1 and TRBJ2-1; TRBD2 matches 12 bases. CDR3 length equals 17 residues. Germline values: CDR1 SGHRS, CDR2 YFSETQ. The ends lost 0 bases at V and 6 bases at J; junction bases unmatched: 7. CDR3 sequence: CASSLAASGGAGNEQFF. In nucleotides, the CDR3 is TGCGCCAGCAGCTTGGCGGCTAGCGGGGGGGCAGGCAATGAGCAGTTCTTC.